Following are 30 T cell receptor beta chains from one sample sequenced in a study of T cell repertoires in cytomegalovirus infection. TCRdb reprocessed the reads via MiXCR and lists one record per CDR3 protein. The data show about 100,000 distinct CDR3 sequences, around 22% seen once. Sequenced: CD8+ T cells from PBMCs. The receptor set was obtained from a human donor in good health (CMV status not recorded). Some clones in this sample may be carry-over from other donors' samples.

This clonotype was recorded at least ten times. CDR3 residues: CASSPVRTTDEQYF. The DNA of the CDR3 is TGTGCCAGCAGCCCTGTGAGGACAACTGACGAGCAGTACTTC. J is TRBJ2-7 and V is TRBV11-2, with D perhaps matching TRBD1 (5 bases). From germline, CDR1 is SGHAT and CDR2 FQNNGV. V lost 5 bases, J lost 5 bases, and 16 bases lay in between. This CDR3 has 14 amino acids.

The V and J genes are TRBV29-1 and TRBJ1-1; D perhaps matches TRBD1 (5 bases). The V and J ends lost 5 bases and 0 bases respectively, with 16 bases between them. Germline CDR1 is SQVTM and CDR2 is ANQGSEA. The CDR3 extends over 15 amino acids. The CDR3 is CSVIQVLAMNTEAFF. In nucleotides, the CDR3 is TGCAGCGTTATACAGGTCCTTGCCATGAACACTGAAGCTTTCTTT. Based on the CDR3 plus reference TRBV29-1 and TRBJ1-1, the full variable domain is SAVISQKPSRDICQRGTSLTIQCQVDSQVTMMFWYRQQPGQSLTLIATANQGSEATYESGFVIDKFPISRPNLTFSTLTVSNMSPEDSSIYLCSVIQVLAMNTEAFFGQGTRLTVV.

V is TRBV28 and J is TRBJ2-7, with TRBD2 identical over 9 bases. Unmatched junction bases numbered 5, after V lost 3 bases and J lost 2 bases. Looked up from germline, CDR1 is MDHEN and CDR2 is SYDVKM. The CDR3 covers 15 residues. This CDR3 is CASSFEGLATYEQYF. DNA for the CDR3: TGTGCCAGCAGTTTTGAGGGACTAGCCACCTACGAGCAGTACTTC.

CDR3 residues: CASSLKRVRETQYF. CDR3 nucleotide sequence: TGTGCCAGCAGCTTGAAGCGGGTGCGGGAGACCCAGTACTTC. This chain links TRBV7-2 with TRBJ2-5, with TRBD2 as a possible D gene (6 bases). V lost 3 bases and J 5 bases, leaving 13 bases between the germline ends. The CDR3 has 14 amino acids. Germline V gives CDR1 SGHTA, CDR2 FQGNSA.

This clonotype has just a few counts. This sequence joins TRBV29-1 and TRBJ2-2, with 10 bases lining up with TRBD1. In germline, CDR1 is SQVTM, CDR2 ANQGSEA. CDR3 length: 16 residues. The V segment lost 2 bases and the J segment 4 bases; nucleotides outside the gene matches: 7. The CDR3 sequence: CSVELPGQGSTGELFF. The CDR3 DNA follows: TGCAGCGTTGAACTTCCGGGACAGGGGAGCACCGGGGAGCTGTTTTTT.

CDR3 coding DNA: TGTGCCAGCAGCTTAGCCGGGAGGGGCGCAGATACGCAGTATTTT. It translates to CASSLAGRGADTQYF. The rearrangement links TRBV11-2 to TRBJ2-3, with 8 positions matching TRBD2. In germline, CDR1 is SGHAT, CDR2 FQNNGV. Losses at the gene ends were 1 base for V and 4 bases for J; bases not matched to a gene: 4. This CDR3 has 15 amino acids.

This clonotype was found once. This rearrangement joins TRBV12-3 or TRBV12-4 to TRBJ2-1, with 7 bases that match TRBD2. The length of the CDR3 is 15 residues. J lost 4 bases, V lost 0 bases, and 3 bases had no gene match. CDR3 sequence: CASSLAGLSYNEQFF. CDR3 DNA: TGTGCCAGCAGTTTAGCGGGACTAAGTTACAATGAGCAGTTCTTC.

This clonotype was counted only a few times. CDR3 region: CAWSVLGAGANVLTF. CDR3 bases: TGTGCCTGGAGTGTACTCGGGGCTGGGGCCAACGTCCTGACTTTC. This chain links TRBV30 with TRBJ2-6, with a tentative D call TRBD2 (5 bases). V gave up 0 bases and J gave up 2 bases, with 8 bases separating them. The CDR3 is 15 residues long. Germline CDR1 is GTSNPN and CDR2 is SVGIG (reference sequence).

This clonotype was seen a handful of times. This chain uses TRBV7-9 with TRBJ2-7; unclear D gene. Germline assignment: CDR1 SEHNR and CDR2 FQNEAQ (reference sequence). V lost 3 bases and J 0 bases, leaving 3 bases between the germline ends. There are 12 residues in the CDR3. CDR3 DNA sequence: TGTGCCAGCAGCTTGACCTCCTACGAGCAGTACTTC. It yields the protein CASSLTSYEQYF.

The CDR3 DNA reads as TGTGCCAGCAGCTTAGAAAGGTCACCCCTCCACTTT. It codes for CASSLERSPLHF. This sequence joins TRBV7-9 and TRBJ1-6; D is ambiguous. Germline CDR1 and CDR2: SEHNR and FQNEAQ (reference sequence). V lost 1 base, J lost 10 bases, and 5 bases lay in between. The CDR3 length is 12 residues.

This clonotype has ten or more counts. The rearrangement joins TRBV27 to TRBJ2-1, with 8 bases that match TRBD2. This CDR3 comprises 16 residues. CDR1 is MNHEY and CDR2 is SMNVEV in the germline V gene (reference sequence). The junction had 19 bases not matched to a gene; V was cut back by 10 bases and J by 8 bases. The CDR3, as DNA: TGTGCCAACCTAAGCGGAGGCGGGGGGAAGTGGGATGAGCAGTTCTTC. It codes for CANLSGGGGKWDEQFF.

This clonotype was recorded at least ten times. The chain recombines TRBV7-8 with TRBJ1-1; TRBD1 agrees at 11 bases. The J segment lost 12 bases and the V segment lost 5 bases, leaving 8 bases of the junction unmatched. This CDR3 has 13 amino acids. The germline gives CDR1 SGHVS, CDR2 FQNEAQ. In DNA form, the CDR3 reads TGTGCCAGCAGCCAATGGACAGGGGGCGCGTCTTTCTTT. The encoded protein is CASSQWTGGASFF. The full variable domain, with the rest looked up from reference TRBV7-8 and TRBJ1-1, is GAGVSQSPRYKVAKRGQDVALRCDPISGHVSLFWYQQALGQGPEFLTYFQNEAQLDKSGLPSDRFFAERPEGSVSTLKIQRTQQEDSAVYLCASSQWTGGASFFGQGTRLTVV.

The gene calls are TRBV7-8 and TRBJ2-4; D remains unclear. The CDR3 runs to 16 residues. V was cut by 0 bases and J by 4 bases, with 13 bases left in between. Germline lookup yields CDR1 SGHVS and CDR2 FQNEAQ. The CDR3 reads CASSLAQSGPKNIQYF. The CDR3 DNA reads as TGTGCCAGCAGCTTAGCGCAGTCAGGACCGAAAAACATTCAGTACTTC.

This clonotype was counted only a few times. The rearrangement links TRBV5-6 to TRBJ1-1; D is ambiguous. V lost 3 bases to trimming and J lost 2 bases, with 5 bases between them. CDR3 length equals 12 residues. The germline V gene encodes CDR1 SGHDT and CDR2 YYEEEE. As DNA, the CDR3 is TGTGCCAGCAGCTGGTATAACACTGAAGCTTTCTTT. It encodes CASSWYNTEAFF.

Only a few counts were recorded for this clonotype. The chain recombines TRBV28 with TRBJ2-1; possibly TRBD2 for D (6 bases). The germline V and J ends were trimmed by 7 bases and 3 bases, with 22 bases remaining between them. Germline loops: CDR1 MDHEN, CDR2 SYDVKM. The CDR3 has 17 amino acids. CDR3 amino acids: CASTGNLYGGLYNEQFF. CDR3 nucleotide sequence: TGTGCCAGCACCGGGAACCTCTATGGGGGACTCTACAATGAGCAGTTCTTC.

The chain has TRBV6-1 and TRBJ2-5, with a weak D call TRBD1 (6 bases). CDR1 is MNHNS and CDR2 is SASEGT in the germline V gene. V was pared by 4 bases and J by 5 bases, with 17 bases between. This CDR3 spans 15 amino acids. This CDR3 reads CASSGLTGSGETQYF. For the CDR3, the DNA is TGTGCCAGCAGTGGACTAACAGGGAGTGGGGAGACCCAGTACTTC.

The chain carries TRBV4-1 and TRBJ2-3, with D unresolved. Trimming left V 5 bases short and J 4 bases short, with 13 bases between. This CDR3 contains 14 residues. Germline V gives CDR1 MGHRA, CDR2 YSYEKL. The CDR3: CASSYYLTSDTQYF. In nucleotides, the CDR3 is TGCGCCAGCAGCTATTATTTGACGTCAGATACGCAGTATTTT.

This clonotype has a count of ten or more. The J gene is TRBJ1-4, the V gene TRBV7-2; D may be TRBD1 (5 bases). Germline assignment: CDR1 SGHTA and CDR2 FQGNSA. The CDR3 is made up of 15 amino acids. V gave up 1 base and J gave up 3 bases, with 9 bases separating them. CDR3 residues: CASSLGGYPNEKLFF. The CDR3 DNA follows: TGTGCCAGCAGCTTAGGGGGGTATCCTAATGAAAAACTGTTTTTT.

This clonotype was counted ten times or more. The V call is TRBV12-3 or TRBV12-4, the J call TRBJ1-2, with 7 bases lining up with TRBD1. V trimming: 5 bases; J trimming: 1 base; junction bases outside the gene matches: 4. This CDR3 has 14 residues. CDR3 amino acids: CASSKGDSNYGYTF. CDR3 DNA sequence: TGTGCCAGCAGTAAAGGGGACAGTAACTATGGCTACACCTTC.

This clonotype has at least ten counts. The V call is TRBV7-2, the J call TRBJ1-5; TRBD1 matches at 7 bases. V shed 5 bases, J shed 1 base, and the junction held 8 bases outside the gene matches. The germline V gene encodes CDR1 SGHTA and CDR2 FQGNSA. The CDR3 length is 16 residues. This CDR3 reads CASSPGGQMSNQPQHF. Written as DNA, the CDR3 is TGTGCCAGCAGCCCAGGGGGACAGATGAGCAATCAGCCCCAGCATTTT.

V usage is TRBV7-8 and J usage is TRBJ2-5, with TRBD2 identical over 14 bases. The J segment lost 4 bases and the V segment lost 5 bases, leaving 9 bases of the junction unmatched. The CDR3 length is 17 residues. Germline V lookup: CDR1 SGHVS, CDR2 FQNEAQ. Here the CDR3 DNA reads TGTGCCAGCAGCCTAGGACTAGCGGGGGGAAATCGAGAGACCCAGTACTTC. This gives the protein CASSLGLAGGNRETQYF.

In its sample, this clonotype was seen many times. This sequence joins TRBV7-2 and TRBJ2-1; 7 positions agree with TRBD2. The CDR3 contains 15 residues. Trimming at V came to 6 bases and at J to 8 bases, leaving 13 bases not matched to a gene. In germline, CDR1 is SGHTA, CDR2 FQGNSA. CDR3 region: CASRFDPAGLDEQFF. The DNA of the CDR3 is TGTGCCAGCAGATTCGACCCAGCGGGATTGGATGAGCAGTTCTTC.

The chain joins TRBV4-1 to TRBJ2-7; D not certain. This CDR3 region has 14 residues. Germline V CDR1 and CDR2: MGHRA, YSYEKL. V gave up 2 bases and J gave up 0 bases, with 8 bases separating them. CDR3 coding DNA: TGCGCCAGCAGCCAACTGAACGGCTCCTACGAGCAGTACTTC. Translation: CASSQLNGSYEQYF.

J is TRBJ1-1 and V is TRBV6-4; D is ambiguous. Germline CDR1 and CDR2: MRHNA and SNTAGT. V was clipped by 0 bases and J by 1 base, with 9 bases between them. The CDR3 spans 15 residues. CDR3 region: CASSDSDGGNTEAFF. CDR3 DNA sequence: TGTGCCAGCAGTGACTCGGACGGAGGGAACACTGAAGCTTTCTTT.

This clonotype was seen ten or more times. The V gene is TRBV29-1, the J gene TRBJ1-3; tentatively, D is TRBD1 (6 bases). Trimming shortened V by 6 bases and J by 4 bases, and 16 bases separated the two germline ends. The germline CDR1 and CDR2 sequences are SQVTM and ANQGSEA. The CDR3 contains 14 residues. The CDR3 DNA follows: TGCAGCGTCGCGTACCCAGGGGAAGGAAACACCATATATTTT. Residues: CSVAYPGEGNTIYF.

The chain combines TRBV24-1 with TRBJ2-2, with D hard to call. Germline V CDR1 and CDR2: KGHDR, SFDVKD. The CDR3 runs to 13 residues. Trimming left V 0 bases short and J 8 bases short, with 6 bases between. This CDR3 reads CATSDLGTGELFF. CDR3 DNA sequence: TGTGCCACCAGTGATTTGGGCACAGGGGAGCTGTTTTTT.

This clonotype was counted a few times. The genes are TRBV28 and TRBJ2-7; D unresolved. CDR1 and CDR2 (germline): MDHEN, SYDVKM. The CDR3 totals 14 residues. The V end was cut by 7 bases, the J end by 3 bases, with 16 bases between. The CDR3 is CASTPINDFYEQYF. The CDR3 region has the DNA TGTGCCAGCACTCCAATAAATGACTTCTACGAGCAGTACTTC.

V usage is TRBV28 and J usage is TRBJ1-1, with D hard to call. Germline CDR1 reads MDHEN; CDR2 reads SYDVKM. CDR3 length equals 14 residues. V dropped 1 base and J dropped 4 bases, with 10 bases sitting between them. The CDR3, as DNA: TGTGCCAGCAGTTTATCAGGAAAGGTCACTGAAGCTTTCTTT. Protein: CASSLSGKVTEAFF.

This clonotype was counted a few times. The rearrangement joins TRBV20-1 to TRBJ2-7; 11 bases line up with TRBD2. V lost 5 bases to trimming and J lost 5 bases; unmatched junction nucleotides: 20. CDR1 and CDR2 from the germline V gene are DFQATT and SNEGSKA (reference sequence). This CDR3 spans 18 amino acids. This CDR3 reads CSAPTQKIAGGPDDEQYF. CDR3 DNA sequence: TGCAGTGCTCCTACCCAGAAAATAGCGGGAGGGCCCGACGACGAGCAGTACTTC.

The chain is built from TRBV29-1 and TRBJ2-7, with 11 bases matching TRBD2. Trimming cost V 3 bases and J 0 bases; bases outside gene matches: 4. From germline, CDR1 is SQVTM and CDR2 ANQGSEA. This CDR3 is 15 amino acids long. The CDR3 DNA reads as TGCAGCGTTGAGGACCTAGCGGGGGGCTCCTACGAGCAGTACTTC. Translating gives CSVEDLAGGSYEQYF.